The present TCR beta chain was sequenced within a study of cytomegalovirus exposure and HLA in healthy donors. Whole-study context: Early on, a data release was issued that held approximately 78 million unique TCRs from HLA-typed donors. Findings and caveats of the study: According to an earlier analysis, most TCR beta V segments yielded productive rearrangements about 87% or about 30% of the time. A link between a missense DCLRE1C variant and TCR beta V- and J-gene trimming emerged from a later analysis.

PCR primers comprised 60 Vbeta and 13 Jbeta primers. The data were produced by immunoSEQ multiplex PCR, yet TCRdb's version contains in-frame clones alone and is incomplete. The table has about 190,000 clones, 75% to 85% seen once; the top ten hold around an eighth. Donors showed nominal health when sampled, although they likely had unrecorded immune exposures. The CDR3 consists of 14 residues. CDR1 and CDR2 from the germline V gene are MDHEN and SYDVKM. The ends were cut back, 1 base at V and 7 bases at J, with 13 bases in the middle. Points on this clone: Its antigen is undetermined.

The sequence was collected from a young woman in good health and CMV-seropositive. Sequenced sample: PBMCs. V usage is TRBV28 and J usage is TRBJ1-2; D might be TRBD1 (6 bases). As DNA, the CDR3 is TGTGCCAGCAGTTTATCAGCGGGGGCTCGTGGCTACACCTTC. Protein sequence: CASSLSAGARGYTF.